This T cell receptor beta chain comes out of a study of long-term antiretroviral therapy in people with HIV (dated by TCRdb to between 2020 and 2023). Some background on the complete study: The earliest samples were collected approximately a decade before the 2015 WHO recommendation for immediate ART, a period when ART was typically delayed until CD4 counts fell. A total of around 190 cryopreserved PBMC samples came from a few dozen adults with confirmed HIV infection and were collected serially over a mean of approximately 6 years (range 1-12). Test extractions of a monoclonal T-cell line alongside fewer than 40 polyclonal samples showed no cross-contamination during QIAcube processing. Of the approximately 32 participants with HIV, fewer than twelve were female. A retrospective serial study tested whether ART initiation and durable HIV suppression were associated with changes in peripheral blood TRB repertoire composition and diversity. Paper-wide results and their limitations: ART initiation was associated with a significant increase in TRB diversity, but diversity stayed significantly below transplant donor controls even after long-term ART. Inferences about post-ART repertoire changes are limited because no data were available on ART adherence, viral resistance or therapy changes. The samples span the years 2004 to 2017, and the ART regimens used may be less effective than current regimens. Compared with controls, HIV repertoires had narrower CDR3 length ranges, and the network structure pointed to an antigen-experienced repertoire that shifted only slightly toward naive after ART. Limited PBMC availability meant only the TCR beta chain was sequenced, without alpha chain pairing. Unsorted PBMC were profiled instead of sorted CD4+ and CD8+ T cells because pre-ART samples had limited cell numbers. At every time point, the repertoire was dominated by expanded TRB clones first identified before ART initiation, although this dominance fluctuated and, in many PLHIV, declined after ART.

From the germline V gene, CDR1 is MNHEY and CDR2 is SVGAGI. Trimming removed 6 bases from V and 1 base from J, leaving 10 bases between the germline ends. Taken from cysteine to phenylalanine, the CDR3 has 13 residues. CDR3 DNA is the only sequence kept; it has 39 bases, read in frame from the first base. The immunoSEQ hsTCRB v3.0 assay was used at survey level resolution to sequence the TRB variable region. TRB sequencing targeted a depth of about 35,000-50,000 T-cell genomes per sample. An Illumina MiSeq with a v3 150-cycle kit was used to sequence the pooled TRB libraries. In the source study's methods: Repertoire analysis was run in R within a reproducible Nextflow workflow that covered QC, data transformation and analysis. LymphoSeq2, an R package for AIRR-Seq data exploration, was used to implement custom analyses. A few samples that yielded fewer than 5000 total TRB sequences were excluded, so that fewer than 250 HIV repertoires were analyzed. Among the roughly 200 retained HIV repertoires, 55 to 65 were collected before ART initiation and 129 were collected after ART initiation. Repertoires were downsampled to 5000 TRB nucleotide sequences, with summary statistics averaged over 100 downsampling iterations. TRB sequences were retained for analysis only if CDR3 regions of at least seven amino acids were present. Diversity was assessed using a clonality score derived from Shannon entropy and using the Gini coefficient. In the repertoire networks, any two of the top 5000 CDR3 amino acid sequences were connected whenever the two sequences differed by an edit distance of one. Antigen specificity groups and MHC restriction were predicted for TRB CDR3 amino acid sequences with GLIPH2. Known CMV, EBV, HIV or tissue antigen associations were flagged by matching CDR3 amino acid sequences against VDJdb and McPAS-TCR. Pre-ART, post-ART and control groups were compared with Wilcoxon signed-rank tests and Holm-Bonferroni correction. As stored in TCRdb, this immuneACCESS dataset retains in-frame rearrangements with V and J assigned. A fraction of the clones does not appear; measured against another copy, unresolved V genes explain less than half of the discrepancy, and the remainder lacks a known reason. V and J calls and clone size are those listed in that table; D and trimming were worked out from the DNA. The sample records 20,000 to 25,000 clones, around 81% of which are singletons. The ten largest clones add up to 10% to 15% of the sample.

To be included, a participant needed at least one PBMC sample from before ART initiation plus at least two post-ART samples. Treatment was received in the United States of America by all participants with HIV. Before DNA extraction, cryopreserved samples of about 0.95-10 million PBMC were thawed and then washed. At the time of the earliest PBMC sample, participants with HIV were aged between roughly 20 and 54 years. Each participant contributed PBMC samples from 1-4 timepoints before ART initiation and 2-8 timepoints after ART initiation, with a median of 7 samples. Serial HIV viral load, CD4+ T-cell count, ART history and demographic data were obtained for every participant. A Qiagen kit on a QIAcube was used to extract genomic DNA from unsorted PBMC, with samples processed in batches of 12. On this clone: Its recognized antigen is unknown. Base qualities are not provided; no much larger clone lies one nucleotide away.

The receptor chain draws on TRBV6-5 and TRBJ2-7; D gene: possibly TRBD1, on 6 matching bases. The input for sequencing was unsorted PBMCs, taken 1.6 years after starting antiretroviral therapy. The sequence was obtained from a man aged 35-49 years with HIV. The CDR3 in this case is CASRKQGSYEQYF. The DNA sequence is as follows: TGTGCCAGCAGAAAACAGGGATCCTACGAGCAGTACTTC.